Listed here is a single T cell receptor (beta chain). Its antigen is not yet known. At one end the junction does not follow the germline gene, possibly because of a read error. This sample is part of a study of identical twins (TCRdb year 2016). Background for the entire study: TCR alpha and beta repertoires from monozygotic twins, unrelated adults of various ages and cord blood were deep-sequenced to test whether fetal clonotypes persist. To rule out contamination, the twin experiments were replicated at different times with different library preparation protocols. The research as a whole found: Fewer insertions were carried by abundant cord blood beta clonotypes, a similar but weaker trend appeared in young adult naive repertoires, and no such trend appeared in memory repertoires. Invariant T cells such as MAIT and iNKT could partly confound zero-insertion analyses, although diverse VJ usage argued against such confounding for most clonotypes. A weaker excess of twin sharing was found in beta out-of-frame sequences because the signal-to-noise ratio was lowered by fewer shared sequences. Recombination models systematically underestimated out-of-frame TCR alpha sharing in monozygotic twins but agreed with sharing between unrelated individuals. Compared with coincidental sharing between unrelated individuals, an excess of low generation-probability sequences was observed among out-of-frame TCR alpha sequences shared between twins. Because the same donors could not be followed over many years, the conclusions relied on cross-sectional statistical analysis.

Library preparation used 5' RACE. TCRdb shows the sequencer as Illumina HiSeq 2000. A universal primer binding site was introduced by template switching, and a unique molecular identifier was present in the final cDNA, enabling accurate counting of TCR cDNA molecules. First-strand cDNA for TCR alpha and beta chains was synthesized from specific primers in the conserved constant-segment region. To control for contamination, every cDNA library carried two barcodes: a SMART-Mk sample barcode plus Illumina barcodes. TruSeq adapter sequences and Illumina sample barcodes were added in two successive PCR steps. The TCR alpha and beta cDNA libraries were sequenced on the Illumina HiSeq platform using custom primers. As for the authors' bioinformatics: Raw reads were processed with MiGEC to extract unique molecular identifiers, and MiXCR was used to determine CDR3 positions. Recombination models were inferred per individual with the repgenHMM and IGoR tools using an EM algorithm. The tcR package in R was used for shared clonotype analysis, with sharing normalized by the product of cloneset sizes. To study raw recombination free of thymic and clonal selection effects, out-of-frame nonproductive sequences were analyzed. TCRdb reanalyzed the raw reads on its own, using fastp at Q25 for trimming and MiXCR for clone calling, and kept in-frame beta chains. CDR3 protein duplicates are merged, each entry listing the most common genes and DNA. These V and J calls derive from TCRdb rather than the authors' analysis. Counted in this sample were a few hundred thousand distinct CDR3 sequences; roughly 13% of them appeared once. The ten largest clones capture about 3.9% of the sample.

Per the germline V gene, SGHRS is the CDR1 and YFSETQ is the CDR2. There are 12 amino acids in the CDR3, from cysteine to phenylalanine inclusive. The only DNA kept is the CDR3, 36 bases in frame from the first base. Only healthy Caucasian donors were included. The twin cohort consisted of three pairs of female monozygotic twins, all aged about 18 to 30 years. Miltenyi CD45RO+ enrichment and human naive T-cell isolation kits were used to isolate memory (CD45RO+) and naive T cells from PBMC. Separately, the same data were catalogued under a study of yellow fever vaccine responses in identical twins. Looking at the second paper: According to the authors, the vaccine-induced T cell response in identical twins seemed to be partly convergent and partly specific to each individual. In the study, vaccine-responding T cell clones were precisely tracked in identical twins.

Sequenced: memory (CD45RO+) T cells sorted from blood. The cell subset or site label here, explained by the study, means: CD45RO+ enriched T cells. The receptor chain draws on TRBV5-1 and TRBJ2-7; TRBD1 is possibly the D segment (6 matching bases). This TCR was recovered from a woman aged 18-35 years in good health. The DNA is TGTGCCAGCAGCCTAACAGGGCGCGAGCAGTACTTC. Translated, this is CASSLTGREQYF.